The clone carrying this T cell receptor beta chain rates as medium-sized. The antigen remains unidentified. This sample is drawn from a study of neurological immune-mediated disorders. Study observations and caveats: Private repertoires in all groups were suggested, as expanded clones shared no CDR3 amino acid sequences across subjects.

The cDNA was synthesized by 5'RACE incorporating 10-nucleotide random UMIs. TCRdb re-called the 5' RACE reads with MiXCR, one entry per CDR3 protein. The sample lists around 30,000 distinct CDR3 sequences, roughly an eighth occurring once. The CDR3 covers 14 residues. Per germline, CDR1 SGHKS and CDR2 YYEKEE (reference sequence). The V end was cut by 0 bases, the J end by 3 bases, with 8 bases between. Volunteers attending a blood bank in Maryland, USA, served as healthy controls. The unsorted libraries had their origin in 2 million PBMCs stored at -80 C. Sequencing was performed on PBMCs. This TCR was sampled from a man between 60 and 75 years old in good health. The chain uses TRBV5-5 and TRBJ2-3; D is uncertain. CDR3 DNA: TGTGCCAGCAGCTTGGCCGGGCAGACAGATACGCAGTATTTT. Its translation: CASSLAGQTDTQYF.